Given below is one T cell receptor (beta chain) in context. The data derive from a study of blood T cell repertoires in COVID-19. Overall study context: T cells, B-cell-depleted T cells, or PBMCs provided the cDNA or gDNA that served as material.

The table came from immunoSEQ multiplex PCR; TCRdb's copy has only in-frame clones and leaves some out. The repertoire holds approximately 230,000 clones, less than 85% seen once, with about 5.3% in the top ten. The junction had 12 bases not matched to a gene; V was cut back by 2 bases and J by 7 bases. The V gene's germline CDR1 is SGHRS and CDR2 YFSETQ. The CDR3 extends over 17 amino acids. The chain combines TRBV5-1 with TRBJ1-4, with 9 nucleotides matching TRBD1. The clonotype originates from an elderly woman with active or convalescent COVID-19. Sequenced material: peripheral blood. The CDR3 nucleotides read TGCGCCAGCAGCTTAGGACTCCCCGGGACAGGGTTTGAAAAACTGTTTTTT. Translated, it gives CASSLGLPGTGFEKLFF. The full variable domain, in which reference TRBV5-1 and TRBJ1-4 provide the parts outside the CDR3, is KAGVTQTPRYLIKTRGQQVTLSCSPISGHRSVSWYQQTPGQGLQFLFEYFSETQRNKGNFPGRFSGRQFSNSRSEMNVSTLELGDSALYLCASSLGLPGTGFEKLFFGSGTQLSVL.